These 4 T cell receptor beta chains were sequenced from one sample in a study of cytomegalovirus exposure and HLA in healthy donors. The PCR made use of 60 Vbeta and 13 Jbeta primers. Profiling relied on immunoSEQ multiplex PCR, and the TCRdb table lists in-frame clones only, not all of them. The top ten clones hold more than 0.95% of a sample with more than 150,000 clones, 75% to 85% of them seen once. The sample comprised PBMCs. All receptors derive from a girl aged 2 to 9 in good health and CMV-seropositive.

The CDR3 protein is CASRDFNTGELFF. The CDR3 region has the DNA TGTGCCAGCCGAGACTTTAACACCGGGGAGCTGTTTTTT. V usage is TRBV2 and J usage is TRBJ2-2, with D unresolved. Trimming left V 8 bases short and J 2 bases short, with 9 bases between. CDR3 size: 13 residues. Germline CDR1 SNHLY, CDR2 FYNNEI.

The rearrangement joins TRBV18 to TRBJ2-5, with TRBD1 as a possible D gene (6 bases). Germline V CDR1 and CDR2: KGHSH, LQKENI. This CDR3 region has 14 residues. Trimming pared 5 bases from V and 2 bases from J, leaving 12 bases between. DNA of the CDR3: TGTGCCAGCTCATACCGGGACAAACAAGAGACCCAGTACTTC. Protein sequence: CASSYRDKQETQYF. Using reference TRBV18 and TRBJ2-5 for the parts outside the CDR3, the full variable domain is NAGVMQNPRHLVRRRGQEARLRCSPMKGHSHVYWYRQLPEEGLKFMVYLQKENIIDESGMPKERFSAEFPKEGPSILRIQQVVRGDSAAYFCASSYRDKQETQYFGPGTRLLVL.

The chain combines TRBV7-2 with TRBJ2-7; D call uncertain. CDR1 and CDR2 (germline): SGHTA, FQGNSA. Trimming removed 2 bases from V and 3 bases from J, with 14 bases in between. The CDR3 is 15 amino acids. CDR3 in amino acids: CASSLMATLSYEQYF. Written as DNA, the CDR3 is TGTGCCAGCAGCTTAATGGCAACGTTAAGCTACGAGCAGTACTTC.

The chain combines TRBV19 with TRBJ2-7; 11 bases fit TRBD2. This CDR3 spans 15 amino acids. V gave up 10 bases and J gave up 6 bases; unmatched junction bases: 14. Germline-derived CDR1 and CDR2 are LNHDA and SQIVND (reference sequence). The CDR3 sequence is CATTRGLAGPIEQYF. The CDR3, as DNA: TGTGCCACTACAAGAGGACTAGCGGGCCCTATCGAGCAGTACTTC.